A selection of T cell receptor beta chains follows, all from one sample in a study of T cell clones after liver transplantation. The protocol was immunoSEQ multiplex PCR, while the TCRdb copy is restricted to in-frame clones and leaves out a portion. The sample lists roughly 67,000 clones, about 91% occurring once. Material: CD4+ T cells from blood, obtained roughly 26 months after liver transplant. These receptor sequences come from a human patient who received a liver transplant. The T cells may come from the graft donor. Both conserved end residues are part of each CDR3. Fields, in order: clone size, V gene, D gene, J gene, CDR3 protein, CDR3 DNA. The D gene is left open where the match is weak. Rows may omit the clone size; those that give it use once, few, many or a size class.

size: NA
V: TRBV7-8
D: NA
J: TRBJ1-4
CDR3: CASSPGQKEKLFF
DNA: TGTGCCAGCAGCCCTGGACAGAAGGAAAAACTGTTTTTT

size: NA
V: TRBV27
D: NA
J: TRBJ2-1
CDR3: CASSRGPYNEQFF
DNA: TGTGCCAGCAGTCGGGGGCCTTACAATGAGCAGTTCTTC

size: NA
V: TRBV7-2
D: NA
J: TRBJ2-7
CDR3: CASSNSYEQYF
DNA: TGTGCCAGCAGCAACAGTTACGAGCAGTACTTC

size: once
V: TRBV2
D: NA
J: TRBJ1-5
CDR3: CASSPQRGEGSNQPQHF
DNA: TGTGCCAGCAGTCCTCAGAGAGGGGAAGGGAGCAATCAGCCCCAGCATTTT

size: many
V: TRBV4-3
D: NA
J: TRBJ2-1
CDR3: CASSQETASQQFF
DNA: TGCGCCAGCAGCCAAGAAACGGCTAGTCAGCAGTTCTTC

size: once
V: TRBV2
D: TRBD2
J: TRBJ2-3
CDR3: CASRDLAGAPDTQYF
DNA: TGTGCCAGCAGGGATCTAGCGGGGGCCCCAGATACGCAGTATTTT

size: NA
V: TRBV10-3
D: NA
J: TRBJ2-1
CDR3: CAIRQDNEQFF
DNA: TGTGCCATCAGACAGGACAATGAGCAGTTCTTC

size: once
V: TRBV5-1
D: TRBD1
J: TRBJ1-2
CDR3: CASSLDQRTGRVGYTF
DNA: TGCGCCAGCAGCTTGGACCAAAGGACAGGGAGGGTCGGCTACACCTTC

size: NA
V: TRBV18
D: TRBD1
J: TRBJ2-2
CDR3: CASSDPGTGIGELFF
DNA: TGTGCCAGCTCAGATCCCGGGACAGGGATCGGGGAGCTGTTTTTT

size: NA
V: TRBV7-2
D: TRBD1
J: TRBJ1-5
CDR3: CASSLKGATGQPQHF
DNA: TGTGCCAGCAGCTTAAAGGGGGCGACCGGACAGCCCCAGCATTTT

size: NA
V: TRBV10-3
D: TRBD1
J: TRBJ1-4
CDR3: CAISGTERNEKLFF
DNA: TGTGCCATCAGCGGGACAGAGAGAAATGAAAAACTGTTTTTT

size: NA
V: TRBV2
D: NA
J: TRBJ1-2
CDR3: CASRDRYTF
DNA: TGTGCCAGCAGGGACCGGTACACCTTC

size: NA
V: TRBV11-2
D: NA
J: TRBJ1-2
CDR3: CASSLVGVIPGYTF
DNA: TGTGCCAGCAGCTTAGTTGGGGTGATCCCTGGCTACACCTTC

size: NA
V: TRBV19
D: NA
J: TRBJ2-2
CDR3: CASIQGVTGELFF
DNA: TGTGCCAGTATCCAGGGAGTTACCGGGGAGCTGTTTTTT

size: NA
V: TRBV27
D: TRBD1
J: TRBJ2-7
CDR3: CASRPGQKGSGHEQYF
DNA: TGTGCCAGCAGACCGGGACAGAAAGGGAGTGGACACGAGCAGTACTTC

size: NA
V: TRBV11-3
D: NA
J: TRBJ2-5
CDR3: CASSLDWGWDSIETQYF
DNA: TGTGCCAGCAGCTTAGATTGGGGTTGGGACTCCATCGAGACCCAGTACTTC

size: NA
V: TRBV11-3
D: TRBD1
J: TRBJ2-7
CDR3: CASSLEGDSYEQYF
DNA: TGTGCCAGCAGCTTAGAAGGGGACAGTTACGAGCAGTACTTC